The 32 T cell receptor beta chains below come from one sample, sequenced in a study of OX40 agonist ivuxolimab in advanced cancers. Assay: immunoSEQ multiplex PCR; the TCRdb copy retains only in-frame clones and omits some. Of about 70,000 clones listed, roughly nine tenths are singletons. The specimen was CD4+ or CD8+ T cells sorted from blood, collected in a trial of the OX40 agonist ivuxolimab. These receptors were taken from an adult with an advanced solid tumor such as melanoma, head and neck, liver or kidney cancer.

This chain uses TRBV27 with TRBJ1-1, with TRBD1 matching over 10 bases. The CDR3 contains 16 residues. The junction had 12 bases not matched to a gene; V was cut back by 8 bases and J by 3 bases. The germline V gene encodes CDR1 MNHEY and CDR2 SMNVEV (reference sequence). The CDR3 sequence: CASPLDRGLGDTEAFF. The CDR3 nucleotides are TGTGCCAGCCCGTTAGACAGGGGGCTTGGGGACACTGAAGCTTTCTTT.

This clone was counted a few times. The V and J genes are TRBV2 and TRBJ2-7; D tentatively fits TRBD1 or TRBD2 (6 bases each). CDR1 SNHLY and CDR2 FYNNEI come from the germline V gene. V lost 8 bases and J 7 bases, leaving 9 bases between the germline ends. This CDR3 is built from 10 residues. The CDR3 spells CASGGGEQYF. In nucleotides, the CDR3 is TGTGCCAGCGGAGGGGGGGAGCAGTACTTC.

V and J are TRBV7-3 and TRBJ1-1; TRBD1 is a possible D gene (6 bases). Germline V gives CDR1 SGHTA, CDR2 FQGTGA. V was pared by 5 bases and J by 6 bases, with 13 bases between. This CDR3 spans 13 amino acids. CDR3 sequence: CASSEVGGAEAFF. The CDR3 DNA follows: TGTGCCAGCAGCGAAGTTGGGGGCGCTGAAGCTTTCTTT.

The table lists this clone with many counts. This rearrangement joins TRBV27 to TRBJ1-1; the D gene is possibly TRBD1 (6 bases). Germline loops: CDR1 MNHEY, CDR2 SMNVEV (reference sequence). Trimming stripped 5 bases from V and 1 base from J, with 11 bases between. CDR3 size: 14 residues. The CDR3 DNA reads as TGTGCCAGCAGTCTTAAGACAGGGAACACTGAAGCTTTCTTT. Its translation is CASSLKTGNTEAFF.

The chain links TRBV7-3 to TRBJ2-3; 8 positions match TRBD2. This CDR3 has 15 amino acids. Germline V CDR1 and CDR2: SGHTA, FQGTGA. The J segment lost 0 bases and the V segment lost 5 bases, leaving 4 bases of the junction unmatched. The CDR3 region is CASSTTSGSTDTQYF. The DNA of the CDR3 is TGTGCCAGCAGCACCACTAGCGGAAGCACAGATACGCAGTATTTT.

The chain couples TRBV25-1 to TRBJ2-5; 9 bases line up with TRBD1. The better agreement between TRBJ2-7 and the DNA end casts doubt on the J call. Germline CDR1 and CDR2: MGHDK and SYGVNS. This CDR3 is 14 amino acids long. Here the CDR3 reads CASSVRQGAYEQYF. The DNA of the CDR3 is TGTGCCAGCAGTGTACGACAGGGGGCCTACGAGCAGTACTTC.

This clone was found once. This sequence joins TRBV2 and TRBJ2-2; 9 positions agree with TRBD1. Trimming removed 8 bases from V and 6 bases from J; junction bases left unmatched: 10. CDR3 size: 15 residues. Germline CDR1 is SNHLY and CDR2 is FYNNEI. In DNA form, the CDR3 reads TGTGCCAGCCGTACGGGACAGGGAGGTCCCGGGGAGCTGTTTTTT. Protein sequence: CASRTGQGGPGELFF.

V usage is TRBV27 and J usage is TRBJ2-7, with 7 bases identical to TRBD2. Unmatched junction bases numbered 5, after V lost 8 bases and J lost 1 base. This CDR3 is 13 amino acids long. Germline V gene lookup returns CDR1 MNHEY and CDR2 SMNVEV (reference sequence). This CDR3 is CASFGGGSYEQYF. The CDR3 nucleotides read TGTGCCAGCTTTGGGGGGGGTTCCTACGAGCAGTACTTC.

This chain uses TRBV23-1 with TRBJ2-1, with D unclear. TRBV23-1 qualifies as an ORF whose function is uncertain. The V end was cut by 6 bases, the J end by 0 bases, with 18 bases between. The CDR3 spans 17 residues. The CDR3 here is CASSPKRDPSSYNEQFF. The CDR3 DNA is TGCGCCAGCAGCCCTAAAAGAGACCCAAGCTCCTACAATGAGCAGTTCTTC.

This clone showed up just once. CDR3 coding DNA: TGTGCCAGCAGCTTCAGGGAGACCCAGTACTTC. Residues: CASSFRETQYF. The rearrangement joins TRBV7-9 to TRBJ2-5; no reliable D call. The CDR3 is made up of 11 amino acids. Between the trimmed V and J ends, which lost 3 bases and 5 bases, there was a span of 4 bases. The V gene's germline CDR1 is SEHNR and CDR2 FQNEAQ (reference sequence).

The gene calls are TRBV5-1 and TRBJ2-7, with 10 bases that match TRBD2. V gave up 1 base and J gave up 5 bases; unmatched junction bases: 6. CDR1 is SGHRS, CDR2 YFSETQ, per germline. The CDR3 is 15 amino acids. CDR3 protein: CASSLLLAGSNEQYF. In nucleotides, the CDR3 is TGCGCCAGCAGCTTGTTACTAGCGGGAAGTAACGAGCAGTACTTC. Combining the CDR3 with reference TRBV5-1 and TRBJ2-7 gives the whole variable domain KAGVTQTPRYLIKTRGQQVTLSCSPISGHRSVSWYQQTPGQGLQFLFEYFSETQRNKGNFPGRFSGRQFSNSRSEMNVSTLELGDSALYLCASSLLLAGSNEQYFGPGTRLTVT.

This sequence joins TRBV6-5 and TRBJ2-7, with D possibly matching TRBD1 (5 bases). Between the trimmed V and J ends, which lost 7 bases and 3 bases, there was a span of 13 bases. The CDR3 runs 13 residues. Germline values: CDR1 MNHEY, CDR2 SVGAGI. CDR3 coding DNA: TGTGCCAGCAATCGGGCCAGGGACTACGAGCAGTACTTC. Its translation is CASNRARDYEQYF.

The J gene is TRBJ2-1, the V gene TRBV4-2; weak D call: TRBD2 (5 bases). V was shortened by 1 base and J by 0 bases, with 10 bases between the two germline ends. The CDR3 contains 16 residues. CDR1 is LGHNA and CDR2 is YNFKEQ in the germline V gene. CDR3 DNA sequence: TGTGCCAGCAGCCAAGTTGCGGGCCTCTCCTACAATGAGCAGTTCTTC. Translation: CASSQVAGLSYNEQFF.

The chain carries TRBV28 and TRBJ2-7; D perhaps matches TRBD2 (5 bases). Germline CDR1 MDHEN, CDR2 SYDVKM. V lost 6 bases to trimming and J lost 2 bases, with 11 bases between them. This CDR3 contains 13 residues. CDR3 protein: CASSRTETYEQYF. CDR3 in DNA: TGTGCCAGCAGCCGGACTGAGACCTACGAGCAGTACTTC.

This chain uses TRBV29-1 with TRBJ2-3; possible D gene TRBD1, 5 bases. CDR3 length equals 14 residues. The germline V gene has CDR1 SQVTM and CDR2 ANQGSEA. V gave up 1 base and J gave up 3 bases, with 11 bases separating them. Here the CDR3 reads CSVEGLRETDTQYF. CDR3 nucleotide sequence: TGCAGCGTTGAAGGGCTCAGGGAAACAGATACGCAGTATTTT.

The rearrangement joins TRBV7-9 to TRBJ1-5; 9 bases align to TRBD1. The CDR3 consists of 15 residues. CDR1 is SEHNR, CDR2 FQNEAQ, per germline (reference sequence). V lost 3 bases to trimming and J lost 7 bases; unmatched junction nucleotides: 7. CDR3 amino acids: CASSFQQGAGQPQHF. The CDR3 coding sequence is TGTGCCAGCAGCTTCCAACAGGGGGCAGGGCAGCCCCAGCATTTT.

The chain has TRBV5-5 and TRBJ1-2; D unresolved. The CDR3 extends over 14 amino acids. The V and J ends lost 0 bases and 4 bases respectively, with 10 bases between them. Germline V gene sequence: CDR1 SGHKS, CDR2 YYEKEE (reference sequence). CDR3 sequence reads: CASSLGSSPYGYTF. Written as DNA, the CDR3 is TGTGCCAGCAGCTTGGGGAGTAGCCCCTATGGCTACACCTTC.

The chain uses TRBV5-1 and TRBJ2-3, with 8 bases lining up with TRBD2. CDR3 size: 16 residues. Unmatched junction bases numbered 10, after V lost 7 bases and J lost 0 bases. Germline-derived CDR1 and CDR2 are SGHRS and YFSETQ. For the CDR3, the DNA is TGCGCCAGCTCCAATAGCGGGGCATCTAGCACAGATACGCAGTATTTT. This gives the protein CASSNSGASSTDTQYF.

The genes are TRBV2 and TRBJ2-5; no clear D. The germline CDR1 and CDR2 sequences are SNHLY and FYNNEI. This CDR3 region has 14 residues. V lost 5 bases and J 1 base, leaving 11 bases between the germline ends. The CDR3 loop reads CASSPRLSQETQYF. CDR3 nucleotide sequence: TGTGCCAGCAGTCCCCGACTCTCCCAAGAGACCCAGTACTTC.

The gene calls are TRBV6-6 and TRBJ2-1; 12 bases map to TRBD2. V lost 6 bases to trimming and J lost 4 bases; unmatched junction nucleotides: 1. The germline CDR1 and CDR2 sequences are MNHNY and SVGAGI (reference sequence). The CDR3 consists of 14 residues. CDR3 DNA: TGTGCCAGCAGGGGACTAGCGGGTTACAATGAGCAGTTCTTC. As protein: CASRGLAGYNEQFF.

V usage is TRBV14 and J usage is TRBJ1-1; D remains ambiguous. The germline V gene has CDR1 SGHDN and CDR2 FVKESK. The CDR3 contains 12 residues. V gave up 4 bases and J gave up 7 bases, with 10 bases separating them. The chain's CDR3 is CASSPSRGEAFF. CDR3 in DNA: TGTGCCAGCAGCCCTTCCCGCGGTGAAGCTTTCTTT. Full variable domain (remainder filled in from reference TRBV14 and TRBJ1-1): EAGVTQFPSHSVIEKGQTVTLRCDPISGHDNLYWYRRVMGKEIKFLLHFVKESKQDESGMPNNRFLAERTGGTYSTLKVQPAELEDSGVYFCASSPSRGEAFFGQGTRLTVV.

The chain combines TRBV19 with TRBJ2-2; no reliable D call. Germline loops: CDR1 LNHDA, CDR2 SQIVND (reference sequence). The germline V and J ends were trimmed by 8 bases and 6 bases, with 10 bases remaining between them. The CDR3 has 12 residues. The CDR3 spells CASEIRAGELFF. CDR3 DNA: TGTGCCAGTGAAATTCGAGCCGGGGAGCTGTTTTTT.

The chain recombines TRBV10-3 with TRBJ2-7; 11 nucleotides line up with TRBD1. This CDR3 spans 15 amino acids. Germline V lookup: CDR1 ENHRY, CDR2 SYGVKD. V lost 5 bases, J lost 2 bases, and 5 bases stayed unmatched. Here the CDR3 DNA reads TGTGCCATCAGTATCGGGACAGGGGGGACCTACGAGCAGTACTTC. This encodes CAISIGTGGTYEQYF.

This sequence joins TRBV18 and TRBJ1-6; 9 bases align to TRBD1. V lost 2 bases to trimming and J lost 7 bases; unmatched junction nucleotides: 3. The CDR3 is made up of 15 amino acids. Germline CDR1 and CDR2: KGHSH and LQKENI. The DNA for the CDR3 is TGTGCCAGCTCACCAGGACAGGGGATAAATTCACCCCTCCACTTT. This gives the protein CASSPGQGINSPLHF.

The CDR3 region is CASSPLPGQVPYEQYF. CDR3 nucleotides: TGTGCCAGCAGCCCTCTGCCGGGACAGGTTCCCTACGAGCAGTACTTC. V gene TRBV11-2 combines with J gene TRBJ2-7; the match to TRBD1 covers 8 bases. This CDR3 spans 16 amino acids. Germline V gene lookup returns CDR1 SGHAT and CDR2 FQNNGV. The V gene end was trimmed by 5 bases and the J gene end by 2 bases; junction bases not matched to a gene: 11.

This chain connects TRBV2 to TRBJ2-2, with a possible D match to TRBD1 (6 bases). CDR3 length equals 14 residues. Germline CDR1 and CDR2: SNHLY and FYNNEI. V lost 6 bases and J 5 bases, leaving 13 bases between the germline ends. In DNA form, the CDR3 reads TGTGCCAGCAGGGGATTACAGGGAACCGGGGAGCTGTTTTTT. It codes for CASRGLQGTGELFF.

This clone was found a few times. The chain couples TRBV10-3 to TRBJ2-7; D is unresolved. Trimming removed 5 bases from V and 2 bases from J, with 10 bases in between. Germline V gene sequence: CDR1 ENHRY, CDR2 SYGVKD. This CDR3 region has 13 residues. CDR3 region: CAISTAGPYEQYF. The DNA for the CDR3 is TGTGCCATCAGTACGGCCGGGCCCTACGAGCAGTACTTC.

The rearrangement joins TRBV5-1 to TRBJ2-1; TRBD1 agrees at 8 bases. The CDR3 sequence is 16 residues long. The germline CDR1 and CDR2 sequences are SGHRS and YFSETQ. J lost 2 bases, V lost 0 bases, and 4 bases had no gene match. The CDR3 region has the DNA TGCGCCAGCAGCTTGGTACGACAGGGGCCCTACAATGAGCAGTTCTTC. Protein product: CASSLVRQGPYNEQFF.

The V call is TRBV19, the J call TRBJ2-3, with D perhaps matching TRBD2 (6 bases). The germline gives CDR1 LNHDA, CDR2 SQIVND (reference sequence). The CDR3 length is 16 residues. Trimming took 3 bases from V and 5 from J, leaving 18 bases between them. As DNA, the CDR3 is TGTGCCAGTAGTATGCGACTAGGTAGAAGCGGAGATACGCAGTATTTT. This sequence encodes CASSMRLGRSGDTQYF.

The chain employs TRBV5-1 and TRBJ1-4; D remains unclear. This CDR3 has 16 amino acids. Germline V gene data show CDR1 as SGHRS and CDR2 as YFSETQ. Between the trimmed V and J ends, which lost 3 bases and 5 bases, there was a span of 17 bases. The CDR3: CASSSRMGGENEKLFF. Written as DNA, the CDR3 is TGCGCCAGCAGCTCTCGGATGGGCGGTGAGAATGAAAAACTGTTTTTT.

In this sample, this clone turned up a few times. CDR3 DNA: TGTGCCAGCAGCTTATACAACAGGGGTTCACCGTTCTTC. Encoded protein: CASSLYNRGSPFF. The chain has TRBV11-2 and TRBJ2-1; 7 bases match TRBD1. CDR1 and CDR2 from the germline V gene are SGHAT and FQNNGV. Losses at the gene ends were 2 bases for V and 15 bases for J; bases not matched to a gene: 10. The CDR3 runs 13 residues.

This chain uses TRBV14 with TRBJ2-7, with D uncertain. The CDR3 totals 14 residues. Deletions cut 2 bases from V and 6 bases from J, with 14 bases between. From germline, CDR1 is SGHDN and CDR2 FVKESK. CDR3 in DNA: TGTGCCAGCAGCCAAAGAATCCCGTTCGGCGAGCAGTACTTC. Translating gives CASSQRIPFGEQYF.